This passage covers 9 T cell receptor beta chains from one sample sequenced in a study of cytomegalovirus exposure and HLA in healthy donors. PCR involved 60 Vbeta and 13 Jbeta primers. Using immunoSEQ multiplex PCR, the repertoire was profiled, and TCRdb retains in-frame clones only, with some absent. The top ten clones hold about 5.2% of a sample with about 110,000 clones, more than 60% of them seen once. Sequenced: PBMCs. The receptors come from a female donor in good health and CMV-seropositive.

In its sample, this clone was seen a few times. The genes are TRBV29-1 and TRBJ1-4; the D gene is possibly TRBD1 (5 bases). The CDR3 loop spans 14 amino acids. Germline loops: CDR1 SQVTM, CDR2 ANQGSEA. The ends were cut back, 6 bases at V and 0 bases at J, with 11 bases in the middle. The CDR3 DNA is TGCAGCGTCGTATCGGGGGCAACTAATGAAAAACTGTTTTTT. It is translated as CSVVSGATNEKLFF.

The CDR3 sequence is CASSRSGLAGGADTQYF. CDR3 nucleotides: TGTGCCAGCAGCAGATCGGGACTAGCGGGGGGGGCGGATACGCAGTATTTT. The chain combines TRBV7-2 with TRBJ2-3, with TRBD2 matching over 16 bases. CDR3 length equals 17 residues. Germline-derived CDR1 and CDR2 are SGHTA and FQGNSA. The V and J ends lost 5 bases and 6 bases, in that order; junction bases with no gene match: 8.

The CDR3 region has the DNA TGTGCCAGCAGCCTCAGGGGCGGTGCCTACGAGCAGTACTTC. Its translation: CASSLRGGAYEQYF. The V call is TRBV5-4, the J call TRBJ2-7; TRBD1 might be the D (6 bases). The CDR3 loop spans 14 amino acids. Between the trimmed V and J ends, which lost 4 bases and 2 bases, there was a span of 13 bases. The germline V gene encodes CDR1 SGHNT and CDR2 YYREEE (reference sequence).

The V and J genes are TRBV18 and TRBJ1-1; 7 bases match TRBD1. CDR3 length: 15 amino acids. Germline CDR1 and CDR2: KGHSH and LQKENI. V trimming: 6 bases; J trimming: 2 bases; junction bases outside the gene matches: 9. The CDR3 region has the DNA TGTGCCAGCTCCAAATCTCGGGACAGTAACACTGAAGCTTTCTTT. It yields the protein CASSKSRDSNTEAFF.

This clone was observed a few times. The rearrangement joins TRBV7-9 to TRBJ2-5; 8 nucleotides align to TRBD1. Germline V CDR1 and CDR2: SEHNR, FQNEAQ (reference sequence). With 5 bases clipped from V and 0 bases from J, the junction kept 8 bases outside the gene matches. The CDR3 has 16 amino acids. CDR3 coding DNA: TGTGCCAGCAGCCCCGGACAGGGATCGTACCAAGAGACCCAGTACTTC. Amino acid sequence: CASSPGQGSYQETQYF.

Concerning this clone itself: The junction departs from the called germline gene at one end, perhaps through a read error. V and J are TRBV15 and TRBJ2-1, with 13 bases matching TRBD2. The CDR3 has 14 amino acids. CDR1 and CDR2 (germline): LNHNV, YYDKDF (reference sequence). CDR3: CATTPDALAGGSIF. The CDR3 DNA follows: TGTGCCACCACCCCCGACGCACTAGCGGGAGGGTCGATCTTC.

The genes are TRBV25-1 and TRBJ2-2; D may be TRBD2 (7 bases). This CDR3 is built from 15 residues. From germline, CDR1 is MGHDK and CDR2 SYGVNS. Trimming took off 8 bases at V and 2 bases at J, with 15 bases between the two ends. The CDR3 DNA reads TGTGCCAGCTGGGAGGGGGGGATAAACACCGGGGAGCTGTTTTTT. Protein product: CASWEGGINTGELFF.

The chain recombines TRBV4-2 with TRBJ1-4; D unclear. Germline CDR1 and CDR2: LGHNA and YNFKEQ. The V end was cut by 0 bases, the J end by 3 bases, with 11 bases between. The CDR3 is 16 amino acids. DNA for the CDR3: TGTGCCAGCAGCCAAGAACCCGGTCAGGCTAATGAAAAACTGTTTTTT. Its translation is CASSQEPGQANEKLFF.

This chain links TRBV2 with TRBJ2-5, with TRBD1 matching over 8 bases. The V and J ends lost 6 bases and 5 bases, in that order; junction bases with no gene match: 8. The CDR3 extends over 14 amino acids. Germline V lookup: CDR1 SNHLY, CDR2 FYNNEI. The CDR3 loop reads CASRQQGAGETQYF. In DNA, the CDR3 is TGTGCCAGCAGACAGCAGGGGGCTGGGGAGACCCAGTACTTC.